The 3 T cell receptor beta chains listed next were all sequenced from one sample in a study of blood T cells in healthy people across ages. Together with a sample-barcoded 5' primer, a J-beta primer mix was included in a second PCR lasting roughly 6 to 12 cycles. TCRdb processed the 5' RACE reads anew with MiXCR; each CDR3 protein has one entry. The sample contains 1.2 million to 1.5 million distinct CDR3 sequences, 59% of which appear only once. Sequences were obtained from blood. The receptors here all came from a man between 18 and 29 years old in good health.

This clonotype was detected only a few times. This sequence joins TRBV3-1 and TRBJ2-5; TRBD2 might be the D (6 bases). CDR1 is LGHDT, CDR2 YNNKEL, per germline (reference sequence). V shed 4 bases and J shed 4 bases, with 13 bases lying between them. This CDR3 spans 14 amino acids. CDR3 nucleotides: TGTGCCAGCAGCCCGAAACTAGCCATAGAGACCCAGTACTTC. Translating gives CASSPKLAIETQYF.

This clonotype was seen only a few times. The DNA for the CDR3 is TGTGCCAGCAGTGGACTGCTCACCGGGGAGCTGTTTTTT. This encodes CASSGLLTGELFF. This chain joins TRBV6-2 or TRBV6-3 and TRBJ2-2; maybe TRBD2 (5 bases). V dropped 5 bases and J dropped 4 bases, with 8 bases sitting between them. This CDR3 comprises 13 residues. Germline V gene sequence: CDR1 MNHEY, CDR2 SVGEGT.

On this clonotype: Given a much more abundant clone one base away, this may be a read error. The chain joins TRBV12-3 or TRBV12-4 to TRBJ1-2; 11 nucleotides line up with TRBD1. The CDR3 spans 14 residues. V was clipped by 7 bases and J by 2 bases; unmatched bases: 3. CDR3 bases: TGTGCCAGCACCCGGACAGGGGGCAACTATGGCTACACCTTC. It is translated as CASTRTGGNYGYTF.